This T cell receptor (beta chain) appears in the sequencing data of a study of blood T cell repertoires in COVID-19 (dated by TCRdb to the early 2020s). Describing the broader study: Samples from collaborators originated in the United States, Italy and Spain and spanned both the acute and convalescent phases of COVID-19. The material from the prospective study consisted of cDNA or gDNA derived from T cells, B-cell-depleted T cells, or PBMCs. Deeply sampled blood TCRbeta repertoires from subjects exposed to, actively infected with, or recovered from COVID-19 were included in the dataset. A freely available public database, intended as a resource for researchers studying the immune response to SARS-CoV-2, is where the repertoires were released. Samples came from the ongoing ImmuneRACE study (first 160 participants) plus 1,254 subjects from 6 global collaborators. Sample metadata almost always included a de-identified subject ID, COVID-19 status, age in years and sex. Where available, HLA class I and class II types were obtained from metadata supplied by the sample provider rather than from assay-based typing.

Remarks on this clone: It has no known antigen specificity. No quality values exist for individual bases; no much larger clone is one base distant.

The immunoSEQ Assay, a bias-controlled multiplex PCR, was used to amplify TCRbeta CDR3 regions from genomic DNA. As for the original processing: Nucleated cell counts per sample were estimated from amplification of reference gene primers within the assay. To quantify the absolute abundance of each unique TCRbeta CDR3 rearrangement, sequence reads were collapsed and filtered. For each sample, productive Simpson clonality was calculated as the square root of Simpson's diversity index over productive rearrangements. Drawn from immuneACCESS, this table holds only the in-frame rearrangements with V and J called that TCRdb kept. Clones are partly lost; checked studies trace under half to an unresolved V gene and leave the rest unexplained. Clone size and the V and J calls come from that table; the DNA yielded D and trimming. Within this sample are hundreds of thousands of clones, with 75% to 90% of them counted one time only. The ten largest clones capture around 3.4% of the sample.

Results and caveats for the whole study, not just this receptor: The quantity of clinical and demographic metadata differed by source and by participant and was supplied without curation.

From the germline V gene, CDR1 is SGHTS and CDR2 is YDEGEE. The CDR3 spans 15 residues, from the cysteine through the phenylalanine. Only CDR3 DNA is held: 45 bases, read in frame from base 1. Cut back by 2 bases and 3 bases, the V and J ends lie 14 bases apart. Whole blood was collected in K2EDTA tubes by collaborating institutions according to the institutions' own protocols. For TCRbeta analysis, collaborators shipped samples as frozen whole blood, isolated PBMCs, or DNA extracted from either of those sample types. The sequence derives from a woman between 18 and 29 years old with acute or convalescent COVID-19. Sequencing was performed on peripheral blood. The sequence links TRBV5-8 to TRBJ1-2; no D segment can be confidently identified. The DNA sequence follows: TGTGCCAGCAGCTTACGGACGGCCGGGGACTATGGCTACACCTTC. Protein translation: CASSLRTAGDYGYTF.